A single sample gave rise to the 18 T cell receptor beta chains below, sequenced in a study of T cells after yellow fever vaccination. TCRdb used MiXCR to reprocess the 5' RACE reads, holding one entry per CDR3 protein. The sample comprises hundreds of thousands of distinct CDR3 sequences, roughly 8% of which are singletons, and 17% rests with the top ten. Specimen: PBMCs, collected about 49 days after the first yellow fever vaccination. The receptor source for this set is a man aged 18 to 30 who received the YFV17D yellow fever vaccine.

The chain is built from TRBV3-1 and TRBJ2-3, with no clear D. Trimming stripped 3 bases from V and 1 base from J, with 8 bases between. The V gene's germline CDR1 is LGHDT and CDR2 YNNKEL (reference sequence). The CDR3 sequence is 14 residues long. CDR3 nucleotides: TGTGCCAGCAGCCAGGTTGCGGGCACAGATACGCAGTATTTT. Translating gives CASSQVAGTDTQYF.

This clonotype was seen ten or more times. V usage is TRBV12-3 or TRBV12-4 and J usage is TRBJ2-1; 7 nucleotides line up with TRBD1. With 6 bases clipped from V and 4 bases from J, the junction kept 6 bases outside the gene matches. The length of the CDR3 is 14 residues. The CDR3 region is CASRSGTAYNEQFF. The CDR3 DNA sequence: TGTGCCAGCAGATCCGGGACAGCTTACAATGAGCAGTTCTTC.

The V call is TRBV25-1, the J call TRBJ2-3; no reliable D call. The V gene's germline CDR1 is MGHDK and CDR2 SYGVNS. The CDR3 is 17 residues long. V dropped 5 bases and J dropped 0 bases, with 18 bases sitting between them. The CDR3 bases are TGTGCCAGCAGTCCCGCCTCTGCCAGAATTAGCACAGATACGCAGTATTTT. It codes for CASSPASARISTDTQYF.

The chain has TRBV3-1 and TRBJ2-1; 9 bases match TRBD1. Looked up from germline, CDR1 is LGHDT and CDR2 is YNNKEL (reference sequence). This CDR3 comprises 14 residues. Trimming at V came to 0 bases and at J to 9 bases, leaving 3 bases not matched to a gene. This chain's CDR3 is CASSQEGQGGEQFF. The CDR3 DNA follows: TGTGCCAGCAGCCAAGAGGGACAGGGTGGTGAGCAGTTCTTC.

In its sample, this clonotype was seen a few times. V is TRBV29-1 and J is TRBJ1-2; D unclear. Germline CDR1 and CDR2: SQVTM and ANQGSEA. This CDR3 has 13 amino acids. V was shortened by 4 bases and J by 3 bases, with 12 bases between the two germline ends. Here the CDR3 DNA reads TGCAGCGTTGTAGGTCAAACGGACTATGGCTACACCTTC. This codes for CSVVGQTDYGYTF.

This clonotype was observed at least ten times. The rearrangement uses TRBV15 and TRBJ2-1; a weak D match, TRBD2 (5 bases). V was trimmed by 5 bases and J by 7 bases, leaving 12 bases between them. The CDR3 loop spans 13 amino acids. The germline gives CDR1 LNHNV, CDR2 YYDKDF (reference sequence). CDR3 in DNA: TGTGCCACCAGCCTAGCCAGTGCGAATGAGCAGTTCTTC. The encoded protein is CATSLASANEQFF.

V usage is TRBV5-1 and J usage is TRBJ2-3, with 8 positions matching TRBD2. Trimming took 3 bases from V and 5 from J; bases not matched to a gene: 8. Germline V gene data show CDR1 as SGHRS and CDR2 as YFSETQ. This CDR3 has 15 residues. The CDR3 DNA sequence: TGCGCCAGCAGCTCCTCCGGGACTAGGGGAGATACGCAGTATTTT. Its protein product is CASSSSGTRGDTQYF. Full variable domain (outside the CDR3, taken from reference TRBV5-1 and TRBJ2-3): KAGVTQTPRYLIKTRGQQVTLSCSPISGHRSVSWYQQTPGQGLQFLFEYFSETQRNKGNFPGRFSGRQFSNSRSEMNVSTLELGDSALYLCASSSSGTRGDTQYFGPGTRLTVL.

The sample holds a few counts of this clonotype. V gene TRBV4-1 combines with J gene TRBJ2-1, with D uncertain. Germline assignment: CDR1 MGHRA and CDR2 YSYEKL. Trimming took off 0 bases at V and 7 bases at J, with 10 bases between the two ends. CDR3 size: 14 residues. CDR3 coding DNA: TGCGCCAGCAGCCAAGATACCAGGAGAAATGAGCAGTTCTTC. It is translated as CASSQDTRRNEQFF.

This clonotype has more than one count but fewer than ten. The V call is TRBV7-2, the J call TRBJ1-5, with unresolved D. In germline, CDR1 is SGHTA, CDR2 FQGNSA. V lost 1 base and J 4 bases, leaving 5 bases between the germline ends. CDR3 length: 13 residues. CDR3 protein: CASSLEKNQPQHF. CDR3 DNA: TGTGCCAGCAGCTTAGAGAAGAATCAGCCCCAGCATTTT.

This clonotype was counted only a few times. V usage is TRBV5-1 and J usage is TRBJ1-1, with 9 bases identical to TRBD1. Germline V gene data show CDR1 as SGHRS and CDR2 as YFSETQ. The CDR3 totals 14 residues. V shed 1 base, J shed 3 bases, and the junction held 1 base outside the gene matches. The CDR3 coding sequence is TGCGCCAGCAGCTTGCGACAGGGGGACACTGAAGCTTTCTTT. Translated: CASSLRQGDTEAFF.

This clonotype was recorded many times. In DNA form, the CDR3 reads TGTGCCAGCAGACGGGACGGGATTGGGGGCTACACCTTC. It yields the protein CASRRDGIGGYTF. This chain links TRBV21-1 with TRBJ1-2; the table's D call TRBD1 went unverified against the DNA. TRBV21-1 is labeled a pseudogene. This CDR3 spans 13 amino acids.

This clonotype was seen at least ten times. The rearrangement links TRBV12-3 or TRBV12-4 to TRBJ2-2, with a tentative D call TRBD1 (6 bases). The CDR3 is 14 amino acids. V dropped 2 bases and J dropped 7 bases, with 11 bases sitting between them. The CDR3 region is CASSLSGAGGELFF. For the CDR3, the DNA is TGTGCCAGCAGTTTATCAGGGGCTGGCGGGGAGCTGTTTTTT.

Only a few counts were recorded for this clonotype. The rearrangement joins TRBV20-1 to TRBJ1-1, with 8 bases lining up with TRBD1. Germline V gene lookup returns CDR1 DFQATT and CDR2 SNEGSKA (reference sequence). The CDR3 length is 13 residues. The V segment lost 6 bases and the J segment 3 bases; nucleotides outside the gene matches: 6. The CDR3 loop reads CSARGLSDTEAFF. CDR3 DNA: TGCAGTGCCAGGGGGCTATCGGACACTGAAGCTTTCTTT.

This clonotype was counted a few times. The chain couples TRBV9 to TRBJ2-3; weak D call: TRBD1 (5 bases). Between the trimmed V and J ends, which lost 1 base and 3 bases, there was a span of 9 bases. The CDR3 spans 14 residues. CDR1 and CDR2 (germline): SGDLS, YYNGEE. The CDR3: CASSVSRATDTQYF. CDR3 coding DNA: TGTGCCAGCAGCGTAAGCAGGGCGACAGATACGCAGTATTTT.

This CDR3 reads CASGEQGHPLVPQHF. The CDR3, as DNA: TGTGCCAGCGGGGAACAGGGACACCCGTTAGTGCCCCAGCATTTT. The rearrangement joins TRBV6-2 or TRBV6-3 to TRBJ1-5, with D perhaps matching TRBD1 (6 bases). CDR3 length: 15 residues. V lost 8 bases and J 9 bases, leaving 23 bases between the germline ends. Germline V gene lookup returns CDR1 MNHEY and CDR2 SVGEGT.

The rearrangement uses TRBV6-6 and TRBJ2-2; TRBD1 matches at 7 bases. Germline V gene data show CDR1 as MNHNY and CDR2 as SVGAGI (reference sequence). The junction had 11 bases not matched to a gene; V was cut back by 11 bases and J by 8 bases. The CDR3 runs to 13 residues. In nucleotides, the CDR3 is TGTGCCGGGACAGCGTTTATTACTGGGGAGCTGTTTTTT. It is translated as CAGTAFITGELFF.

The CDR3 DNA sequence: TGCGCCAGCAGCTCACAGGGGCGCACAGATACGCAGTATTTT. This encodes CASSSQGRTDTQYF. The gene calls are TRBV5-1 and TRBJ2-3, with 7 positions matching TRBD1. Germline trimming cut 3 bases from V and 1 base from J; bases unmatched to any gene: 2. This CDR3 region has 14 residues. CDR1 and CDR2 (germline): SGHRS, YFSETQ.

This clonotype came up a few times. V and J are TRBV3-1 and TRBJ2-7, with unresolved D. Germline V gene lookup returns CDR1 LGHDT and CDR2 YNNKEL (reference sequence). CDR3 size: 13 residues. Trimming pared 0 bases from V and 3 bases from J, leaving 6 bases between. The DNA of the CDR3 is TGTGCCAGCAGCCAAGAATACGGCTACGAGCAGTACTTC. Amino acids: CASSQEYGYEQYF.